This T cell receptor beta chain came from a study of cytomegalovirus exposure and HLA in healthy donors. 13 Jbeta primers and 60 Vbeta primers were used for the PCR. Sequencing used immunoSEQ multiplex PCR; TCRdb keeps in-frame clones, though not all of them. The sample shows 150,000 to 200,000 clones, around 83% of them seen only once. The V and J ends lost 5 bases and 4 bases, in that order; junction bases with no gene match: 8. Germline loops: CDR1 GTSNPN, CDR2 SVGIG (reference sequence). The CDR3 runs 14 residues. This rearrangement joins TRBV30 to TRBJ2-5, with 9 bases fitting TRBD2. The sequenced sample consisted of PBMCs. The origin of this receptor is a middle-aged woman in good health and CMV-seronegative. In DNA, the CDR3 is TGTGCCTGGGCACCCGGCGGGGGGGGAGAGACCCAGTACTTC. Its translation is CAWAPGGGGETQYF.